The T cell receptor beta chain described here comes from a study of graft-versus-host responses after intestinal transplantation. Study-level findings and limits: Ileal or blood samples showed some GvH clones first, and such clones were also found in recipient marrow. In patients with graft-donor T cell macrochimerism, allograft graft-versus-host to host-versus-graft clonal ratios were high.

Measured with immunoSEQ multiplex PCR; TCRdb has only the in-frame clones, and not every one. The sample consists of 4,000 to 5,500 clones, about 80% of them appearing once. Processing released intraepithelial and lamina propria lymphocytes from the graft tissue. A remark on this clone: Its antigen is still unknown.

This receptor was taken from a human patient who received an intestinal transplant, so some T cells may come from the graft donor. The starting material was ileum tissue, obtained 127 days after intestinal transplantation.

As DNA, the CDR3 is TGTGCCAGCAGCCAAGATCGAAACCCTGGAGGCACCGGGGAGCTGTTTTTT. It is translated as CASSQDRNPGGTGELFF. V and J are TRBV4-2 and TRBJ2-2, with D perhaps TRBD2 (5 bases). Trimming removed 0 bases at V and 4 bases at J, with 15 bases between. The germline CDR1 and CDR2 sequences are LGHNA and YNFKEQ. CDR3 length equals 17 residues.